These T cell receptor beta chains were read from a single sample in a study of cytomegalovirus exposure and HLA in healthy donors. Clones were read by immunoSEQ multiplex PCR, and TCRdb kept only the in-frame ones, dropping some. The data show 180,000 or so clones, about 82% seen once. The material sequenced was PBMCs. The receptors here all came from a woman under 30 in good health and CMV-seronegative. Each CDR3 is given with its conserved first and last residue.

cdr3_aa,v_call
CASSDGPGLYGYTF,TRBV6-4
CASSFYYLNEQFF,TRBV5-1
CASSPRETQYF,TRBV7-2
CASSLATSGLINEQFF,TRBV7-2
CASRGGRGDIQYF,TRBV6-1
CAISPQGTNTGELFF,TRBV10-3
CATRPGTGLEPQHF,TRBV15
CAGQGGGPTYEQYF,TRBV2
CASSLGLADTYNEQFF,TRBV11-3
CASSFRDRPLEQYF,TRBV11-1
CASSVDPLVPGGELFF,TRBV9
CASSPGSGREDTEAFF,TRBV28
CASRPGGFLRADTQYF,TRBV28
CASSPGTTFEQYF,TRBV18
CASSLHTGAYNEQFF,TRBV27
CASSLSDSYEQYF,TRBV7-6
CASSIVHGVYEQYF,TRBV19
CASSLAGRRGVHEQYF,TRBV7-9
CASSQGKNGYTF,TRBV5-4
CASCGSGQPEQFF,TRBV2
CASSPVSIGVYGYTF,TRBV5-6
CASNPPTGFGTGELFF,TRBV5-5
CASSVGQGIYEQYF,TRBV2
CASSSDRYNEQFF,TRBV7-3
CASSLDREAGYTF,TRBV5-4
CASSLAPSGGLVQQYF,TRBV5-1
CASSAYRGEQFF,TRBV9
CASMNRQGGELFF,TRBV19
CASRSQGPFYHF,TRBV6-1
CASTALTPGGGNAAFF,TRBV2
CASRNSSYEQYF,TRBV12-2
CASSYWRGGNSPLHF,TRBV6-5
CASSHTRGSLDTQYF,TRBV14
CASSLQDGNEQFF,TRBV18
CASSARGQDTDTQYF,TRBV9
CATPSDVGADTGELFF,TRBV5-1
CSVVLAADTQYF,TRBV29-1
CASSSSSSGNYEQYF,TRBV27
CASSSNVGTEDTQYF,TRBV11-1
CAWSQALSATNEKLFF,TRBV30
CASSTRTSGTGETQYF,TRBV4-2
CASRWLAGTDTQYF,TRBV4-1
CAWALAGGSSYEQYF,TRBV30
CASSLGQPHQPQHF,TRBV7-9
CASSQQGQGHYEQYF,TRBV4-1
CASSLGQGSYEQYF,TRBV5-1
CASSLVETLYGYTF,TRBV7-9
CASALAGAGEQYF,TRBV19
CASSSGQVTYGYTF,TRBV28
CASSLRTGGSYEQYF,TRBV27